This T cell receptor beta chain was captured in a study of shared clonotypes between healthy human individuals. Germline-derived CDR1 and CDR2 are MDHEN and SYDVKM. Trimming stripped 7 bases from V and 8 bases from J, with 12 bases between. This CDR3 is 12 amino acids long. TCRdb keeps only in-frame clones here, not all; method: immunoSEQ multiplex PCR. The sample contains a few million clones, about nine tenths of which appear only once. Specimen: naive CD4+ T cells from PBMCs. The subset here: CD45RA+ positively selected. The receptor was isolated from a man aged 18 to 29 in good health. Some clones in this sample may be carry-over from other donors' samples. V usage is TRBV28 and J usage is TRBJ2-4; the D gene is possibly TRBD2 (7 bases). This CDR3 reads CASNRAGDIQYF. CDR3 DNA sequence: TGTGCCAGCAACAGGGCGGGGGACATTCAGTACTTC. Looking up the rest from reference TRBV28 and TRBJ2-4 gives the full variable domain: DVKVTQSSRYLVKRTGEKVFLECVQDMDHENMFWYRQDPGLGLRLIYFSYDVKMKEKGDIPEGYSVSREKKERFSLILESASTNQTSMYLCASNRAGDIQYFGAGTRLSVL.